This TCR beta chain was identified during a study of T cell repertoires in cytomegalovirus infection. Study-wide background: Public TCR beta signature analysis indicated the presence of both CMV infection and matching HLA type.

As regards this clonotype: Its target is not known.

CDR1 MNHEY and CDR2 SMNVEV come from the germline V gene (reference sequence). Between the trimmed V and J ends, which lost 5 bases and 7 bases, there was a span of 12 bases. CDR3 length equals 12 residues. TCRdb re-called the reads through MiXCR, storing one row per CDR3 protein. The repertoire holds 650,000 to 900,000 distinct CDR3 sequences, with 30% to 35% as singletons. The specimen comprised cultured CD8+ T cells from PBMCs, sampled from culture after CMV antigen stimulation. The clonotype comes from a human donor in good health (CMV status not recorded). Some clones in this sample may be carry-over from other donors' samples. The chain recombines TRBV27 with TRBJ2-7; either TRBD1 or TRBD2 may supply D (5 bases each). The CDR3 sequence: CASSPGLREQYF. The CDR3, as DNA: TGTGCCAGCAGTCCGGGGCTCCGAGAGCAGTACTTC.